This record concerns one TCR beta chain sequence. This entry comes from a study of blood T cell repertoires in COVID-19. Study-wide context: From the United States, Italy and Spain came samples of acute and convalescent COVID-19.

Looked up from germline, CDR1 is ENHRY and CDR2 is SYGVKD. Trimming took 3 bases from V and 1 from J; bases not matched to a gene: 4. This CDR3 contains 16 residues. Measured with immunoSEQ multiplex PCR; TCRdb has only the in-frame clones, and not every one. This table has roughly 400,000 clones, 70% to 90% appearing once. The sequenced sample consisted of PBMCs or T cells enriched from blood (not recorded which). The rearrangement uses TRBV10-3 and TRBJ2-4; the match to TRBD1 covers 9 bases. The sequence was obtained from a woman aged 18-29 years who had been exposed to COVID-19. CDR3 sequence (DNA): TGTGCCATCAGTGATCCACAGGGGGCGGCCAAAAACATTCAGTACTTC. Residues: CAISDPQGAAKNIQYF.